The 9 T cell receptor beta chains listed next were all sequenced from one sample in a study of OX40 agonist ivuxolimab in advanced cancers. Only in-frame clones appear in the TCRdb table, and some are missing; sequencing was by immunoSEQ multiplex PCR. The sample holds approximately 45,000 clones, roughly 78% seen once. Sample: CD4+ or CD8+ T cells sorted from blood, taken in a trial of the OX40 agonist ivuxolimab. These receptors were taken from an adult with an advanced solid tumor such as melanoma, head and neck, liver or kidney cancer.

In this sample, this clone turned up a few times. This chain uses TRBV27 with TRBJ2-2; D call uncertain. Germline V gives CDR1 MNHEY, CDR2 SMNVEV (reference sequence). There are 17 residues in the CDR3. V was cut by 3 bases and J by 2 bases, with 16 bases left in between. CDR3 amino acids: CASSLGTIGHNTGELFF. DNA for the CDR3: TGTGCCAGCAGTTTGGGAACAATCGGGCACAACACCGGGGAGCTGTTTTTT.

This clone was counted a few times. The chain has TRBV18 and TRBJ1-1; TRBD1 aligns across 7 bases. Trimming removed 3 bases from V and 8 bases from J; junction bases left unmatched: 6. The CDR3 has 13 residues. Germline V gene lookup returns CDR1 KGHSH and CDR2 LQKENI. CDR3 in DNA: TGTGCCAGCTCACCCGACAGGGTAAGGGAAGCTTTCTTT. Translating it yields CASSPDRVREAFF.

This rearrangement joins TRBV4-1 to TRBJ1-1; D call uncertain. V was trimmed by 1 base and J by 2 bases, leaving 11 bases between them. The CDR3 is 15 amino acids. The germline V gene has CDR1 MGHRA and CDR2 YSYEKL. CDR3 bases: TGCGCCAGCAGCCAAGGTAACCAGGTAAACACTGAAGCTTTCTTT. Translation gives CASSQGNQVNTEAFF.

This sequence joins TRBV5-4 and TRBJ2-3; tentatively, D is TRBD1 (6 bases). The CDR3 is 13 amino acids. Trimming removed 1 base from V and 5 bases from J, with 8 bases in between. Germline CDR1 and CDR2: SGHNT and YYREEE (reference sequence). The CDR3 reads CASSLTGKDTQYF. The CDR3 DNA reads as TGTGCCAGCAGCTTGACAGGGAAAGATACGCAGTATTTT. Combining the CDR3 with reference TRBV5-4 and TRBJ2-3 gives the whole variable domain ETGVTQSPTHLIKTRGQQVTLRCSSQSGHNTVSWYQQALGQGPQFIFQYYREEENGRGNFPPRFSGLQFPNYSSELNVNALELDDSALYLCASSLTGKDTQYFGPGTRLTVL.

This chain connects TRBV11-3 to TRBJ2-7; D is unresolved. Germline V gene sequence: CDR1 SGHNT, CDR2 YENEEA. The length of the CDR3 is 14 residues. V was cut by 0 bases and J by 3 bases, with 9 bases left in between. CDR3 sequence reads: CASSLDGQDYEQYF. CDR3 coding DNA: TGTGCCAGCAGCTTAGATGGGCAGGACTACGAGCAGTACTTC.

The chain couples TRBV30 to TRBJ1-5, with TRBD1 identical over 9 bases. The CDR3 is made up of 16 amino acids. Per germline, CDR1 GTSNPN and CDR2 SVGIG (reference sequence). Trimming took 2 bases from V and 7 from J; bases not matched to a gene: 12. The CDR3 protein is CAWSLTGGNVGQPQHF. In DNA form, the CDR3 reads TGTGCCTGGAGTCTTACAGGGGGCAACGTGGGGCAGCCCCAGCATTTT.

This chain uses TRBV11-2 with TRBJ2-5; the D gene is possibly TRBD1 (5 bases). CDR1 and CDR2 (germline): SGHAT, FQNNGV. Trimming removed 3 bases at V and 5 bases at J, with 19 bases between. The CDR3 totals 16 residues. The CDR3 bases are TGTGCCAGCAGCTTCGGTAACGTAGGGAAGGGGGAGACCCAGTACTTC. Translated, it gives CASSFGNVGKGETQYF.

This rearrangement joins TRBV19 to TRBJ2-1; 14 positions match TRBD2. The CDR3 totals 14 residues. The germline V gene encodes CDR1 LNHDA and CDR2 SQIVND (reference sequence). V lost 7 bases and J lost 14; bases outside the gene matches: 10. Written as DNA, the CDR3 is TGTGCCAGTACCGGGACTAGCGGGAGTGGGGTAGAGTTCTTC. Protein product: CASTGTSGSGVEFF. Drawing the rest from reference TRBV19 and TRBJ2-1, the complete variable domain is DGGITQSPKYLFRKEGQNVTLSCEQNLNHDAMYWYRQDPGQGLRLIYYSQIVNDFQKGDIAEGYSVSREKKESFPLTVTSAQKNPTAFYLCASTGTSGSGVEFFGPGTRLTVL.

The V and J genes are TRBV9 and TRBJ2-7; a possible D gene is TRBD1 (5 bases). The CDR3 consists of 14 residues. CDR1 and CDR2 from the germline V gene are SGDLS and YYNGEE. The V and J ends lost 0 bases and 4 bases respectively, with 11 bases between them. This CDR3 is CASSVASQGYEQYF. The CDR3 nucleotides read TGTGCCAGCAGCGTAGCTTCGCAGGGATACGAGCAGTACTTC.